These T cell receptor beta chains were read from a single sample in a study of monozygotic twins with inflammatory bowel disease. TCRdb reprocessed the 5' RACE reads; each CDR3 protein has one entry and no DNA is given. Its listing shows more than 85,000 distinct CDR3 sequences. The sample consisted of blood. These receptors were taken from a human donor with ulcerative colitis or Crohn's disease, or a healthy co-twin of an affected twin (not recorded which). Each CDR3 is given with its conserved first and last residue.

>TRBV4-2|TRBJ2-1|15
CASSRESSSYNEQFF
>TRBV11-2|TRBJ2-1|19
CASSPVLGTFPIYYNEQFF
>TRBV5-5|TRBJ2-4|13
CASSWTGGNIQYF
>TRBV5-5|TRBJ2-3|16
CASSPDRGRSTDTQYF
>TRBV12-3/TRBV12-4|TRBJ1-1|15
CASSLDRALGTEAFF
>TRBV3-1|TRBJ1-2|15
CASSQVAARGYGYTF
>TRBV12-3/TRBV12-4|TRBJ2-2|13
CASSLRPSGELFF
>TRBV6-2/TRBV6-3|TRBJ2-1|13
CASFREPYNEQFF
>TRBV20-1|TRBJ2-2|15
CSAREPYFRAGELFF
>TRBV5-6|TRBJ1-2|16
CASSGDRGGKDYGYTF
>TRBV29-1|TRBJ2-5|13
CSAAPDIQETQYF
>TRBV7-9|TRBJ2-5|16
CASSPWTSGSGETQYF
>TRBV27|TRBJ2-1|14
CASSLTTGHNEQFF
>TRBV27|TRBJ1-6|16
CASSFTVQGTNSPLHF
>TRBV12-3/TRBV12-4|TRBJ2-7|13
CASSLIQGYEQYF
>TRBV7-2|TRBJ1-6|14
CASSLDGYNSPLHF
>TRBV12-3/TRBV12-4|TRBJ2-5|12
CASSFSQETQYF
>TRBV18|TRBJ1-4|15
CASSRTRATNEKLFF
>TRBV2|TRBJ1-5|14
CASSGGGSNQPQHF
>TRBV7-6|TRBJ2-1|17
CASSFRLAGGLYNEQFF
>TRBV5-4|TRBJ2-3|17
CASSLASSGGASDTQYF